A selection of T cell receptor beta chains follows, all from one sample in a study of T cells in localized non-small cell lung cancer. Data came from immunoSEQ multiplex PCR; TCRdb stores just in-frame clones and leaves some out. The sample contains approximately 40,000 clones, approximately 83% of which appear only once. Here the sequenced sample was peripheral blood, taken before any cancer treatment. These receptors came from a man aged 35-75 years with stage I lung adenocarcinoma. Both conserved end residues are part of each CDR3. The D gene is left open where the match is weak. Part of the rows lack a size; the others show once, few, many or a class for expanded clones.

CDR3aa: CASSLEPATQNTGELFF
CDR3nt: TGCGCCAGCAGCTTGGAGCCCGCGACCCAGAACACCGGGGAGCTGTTTTTT
abundance: -
d_gene: -
j_gene: TRBJ2-2
v_gene: TRBV5-1

CDR3aa: CASSPPVTEQFF
CDR3nt: TGTGCCAGCTCACCACCGGTCACTGAGCAGTTCTTC
abundance: -
d_gene: -
j_gene: TRBJ2-1
v_gene: TRBV18

CDR3aa: CASSLRGPYEQYF
CDR3nt: TGTGCCAGTAGTTTACGGGGGCCCTACGAGCAGTACTTC
abundance: -
d_gene: -
j_gene: TRBJ2-7
v_gene: TRBV19

CDR3aa: CASSPVSSSGSYEQYF
CDR3nt: TGTGCCAGCAGCCCCGTAAGCAGTAGCGGCTCCTACGAGCAGTACTTC
abundance: -
d_gene: -
j_gene: TRBJ2-7
v_gene: TRBV4-2

CDR3aa: CASRPRVTGYNEQFF
CDR3nt: TGTGCCAGCAGACCCCGGGTTACAGGTTACAATGAGCAGTTCTTC
abundance: few
d_gene: -
j_gene: TRBJ2-1
v_gene: TRBV28

CDR3aa: CASSPGAGLAGVRRGNEQFF
CDR3nt: TGTGCCAGCAGCCCGGGGGCGGGGCTAGCGGGAGTGAGGAGGGGGAATGAGCAGTTCTTC
abundance: once
d_gene: TRBD2
j_gene: TRBJ2-1
v_gene: TRBV4-2

CDR3aa: CASSHLSGSTNEQFF
CDR3nt: TGCGCCAGCAGCCACCTTAGCGGGAGCACAAATGAGCAGTTCTTC
abundance: -
d_gene: TRBD2
j_gene: TRBJ2-1
v_gene: TRBV4-3

CDR3aa: CASSSKGSGANVLTF
CDR3nt: TGTGCCAGCTCCTCCAAGGGTTCTGGGGCCAACGTCCTGACTTTC
abundance: -
d_gene: -
j_gene: TRBJ2-6
v_gene: TRBV18

CDR3aa: CASSLPRGMNTEAFF
CDR3nt: TGTGCCAGCAGTTTACCCAGGGGAATGAACACTGAAGCTTTCTTT
abundance: -
d_gene: -
j_gene: TRBJ1-1
v_gene: TRBV28

CDR3aa: CASSILGTEAFF
CDR3nt: TGCGCCAGCAGCATCCTTGGCACTGAAGCTTTCTTT
abundance: -
d_gene: -
j_gene: TRBJ1-1
v_gene: TRBV5-1

CDR3aa: CASSSQPGGTEAFF
CDR3nt: TGTGCCAGCAGCTCCCAGCCTGGTGGGACTGAAGCTTTCTTT
abundance: -
d_gene: -
j_gene: TRBJ1-1
v_gene: TRBV7-2

CDR3aa: CASTPTGNQPQHF
CDR3nt: TGTGCCAGCACCCCGACAGGTAATCAGCCCCAGCATTTT
abundance: -
d_gene: -
j_gene: TRBJ1-5
v_gene: TRBV6-6

CDR3aa: CASSPRGSETQYF
CDR3nt: TGTGCCAGCTCACCACGGGGTTCGGAGACCCAGTACTTC
abundance: -
d_gene: -
j_gene: TRBJ2-5
v_gene: TRBV18

CDR3aa: CASSTPGNTEAFF
CDR3nt: TGTGCCAGTAGTACCCCGGGGAACACTGAAGCTTTCTTT
abundance: -
d_gene: -
j_gene: TRBJ1-1
v_gene: TRBV19

CDR3aa: CASRETRSKYNEQFF
CDR3nt: TGTGCCAGTAGGGAGACTAGATCAAAGTACAATGAGCAGTTCTTC
abundance: -
d_gene: -
j_gene: TRBJ2-1
v_gene: TRBV19

CDR3aa: CASNWGLAGQETQYF
CDR3nt: TGTGCCAGCAACTGGGGTTTAGCGGGGCAAGAGACCCAGTACTTC
abundance: -
d_gene: TRBD2
j_gene: TRBJ2-5
v_gene: TRBV5-6

CDR3aa: CASSQEAGSARVYNEQFF
CDR3nt: TGCGCCAGCAGCCAAGAGGCGGGTAGCGCAAGGGTTTACAATGAGCAGTTCTTC
abundance: -
d_gene: -
j_gene: TRBJ2-1
v_gene: TRBV4-3

CDR3aa: CASRDLEETQYF
CDR3nt: TGTGCCAGCAGGGACTTGGAAGAGACCCAGTACTTC
abundance: -
d_gene: -
j_gene: TRBJ2-5
v_gene: TRBV28

CDR3aa: CASSLLQGDTQYF
CDR3nt: TGTGCTAGCAGCTTACTACAGGGAGATACGCAGTATTTT
abundance: -
d_gene: -
j_gene: TRBJ2-3
v_gene: TRBV7-7

CDR3aa: CASRDSAEQFF
CDR3nt: TGTGCCAGCAGAGACAGCGCTGAGCAGTTCTTC
abundance: -
d_gene: -
j_gene: TRBJ2-1
v_gene: TRBV2

CDR3aa: CASSKDSVEKLFF
CDR3nt: TGTGCCAGTAGTAAGGACTCGGTTGAAAAACTGTTTTTT
abundance: few
d_gene: -
j_gene: TRBJ1-4
v_gene: TRBV19

CDR3aa: CSALDRGQFF
CDR3nt: TGCAGTGCTCTTGACAGGGGGCAGTTCTTC
abundance: -
d_gene: TRBD1
j_gene: TRBJ2-1
v_gene: TRBV20-1

CDR3aa: CASSGGGGPYEQYF
CDR3nt: TGCGCCAGCAGCGGGGGCGGAGGGCCCTACGAGCAGTACTTC
abundance: -
d_gene: -
j_gene: TRBJ2-7
v_gene: TRBV5-1

CDR3aa: CASSLVRAGAYNEQFF
CDR3nt: TGTGCCAGCAGTTTAGTCAGGGCGGGGGCCTACAATGAGCAGTTCTTC
abundance: -
d_gene: TRBD2
j_gene: TRBJ2-1
v_gene: TRBV28

CDR3aa: CASSPPSGLGAADTQYF
CDR3nt: TGTGCCAGCAGCCCACCGTCGGGACTAGGTGCGGCAGATACGCAGTATTTT
abundance: -
d_gene: TRBD2
j_gene: TRBJ2-3
v_gene: TRBV5-6

CDR3aa: CASGLADTQYF
CDR3nt: TGTGCTAGTGGTTTGGCAGATACGCAGTATTTT
abundance: -
d_gene: -
j_gene: TRBJ2-3
v_gene: TRBV12-5

CDR3aa: CASSIGGTSLSFIQYF
CDR3nt: TGTGCCAGTAGTATAGGCGGGACTAGCCTTAGTTTCATTCAGTACTTC
abundance: -
d_gene: TRBD2
j_gene: TRBJ2-4
v_gene: TRBV19

CDR3aa: CASSIDRGVEDTQYF
CDR3nt: TGTGCCAGTAGTATAGATCGAGGGGTAGAGGATACGCAGTATTTT
abundance: -
d_gene: -
j_gene: TRBJ2-3
v_gene: TRBV19

CDR3aa: CASSLGLAGVGEQYF
CDR3nt: TGTGCCAGCAGTCTCGGACTAGCGGGAGTCGGGGAGCAGTACTTC
abundance: -
d_gene: TRBD2
j_gene: TRBJ2-7
v_gene: TRBV27

CDR3aa: CASSPTGTTDTQYF
CDR3nt: TGCGCCAGCAGCCCGACAGGGACGACAGATACGCAGTATTTT
abundance: -
d_gene: TRBD1
j_gene: TRBJ2-3
v_gene: TRBV5-1

CDR3aa: CASSGGMMGQNQETQYF
CDR3nt: TGTGCCAGCAGTGGGGGGATGATGGGACAGAACCAAGAGACCCAGTACTTC
abundance: once
d_gene: TRBD1
j_gene: TRBJ2-5
v_gene: TRBV25-1

CDR3aa: CASSRAAGRWGETQYF
CDR3nt: TGTGCCAGCAGCCGCGCGGCGGGCCGCTGGGGAGAGACCCAGTACTTC
abundance: -
d_gene: -
j_gene: TRBJ2-5
v_gene: TRBV7-2

CDR3aa: CASSLDDNGYTF
CDR3nt: TGTGCCAGCAGCTTGGATGATAATGGCTACACCTTC
abundance: -
d_gene: -
j_gene: TRBJ1-2
v_gene: TRBV7-9

CDR3aa: CASIQLGRGDNEQFF
CDR3nt: TGTGCCAGCATTCAGTTGGGGAGAGGGGACAATGAGCAGTTCTTC
abundance: -
d_gene: -
j_gene: TRBJ2-1
v_gene: TRBV28

CDR3aa: CASSLTGGAGTEAFF
CDR3nt: TGTGCCAGCAGCCTTACAGGGGGCGCGGGTACTGAAGCTTTCTTT
abundance: -
d_gene: TRBD1
j_gene: TRBJ1-1
v_gene: TRBV27

CDR3aa: CASSPGTYEQYF
CDR3nt: TGTGCCAGCAGCCCCGGCACTTACGAGCAGTACTTC
abundance: -
d_gene: -
j_gene: TRBJ2-7
v_gene: TRBV7-9

CDR3aa: CASSLFGDRVPYEQYF
CDR3nt: TGTGCCAGCAGTTTATTCGGGGACAGGGTACCCTACGAGCAGTACTTC
abundance: once
d_gene: TRBD1
j_gene: TRBJ2-7
v_gene: TRBV27

CDR3aa: CASSDRGVMAQYF
CDR3nt: TGTGCCAGCAGTGACAGGGGGGTCATGGCCCAGTACTTC
abundance: -
d_gene: -
j_gene: TRBJ2-5
v_gene: TRBV2

CDR3aa: CSVRPNTGELFF
CDR3nt: TGCAGCGTTCGCCCGAACACCGGGGAGCTGTTTTTT
abundance: once
d_gene: -
j_gene: TRBJ2-2
v_gene: TRBV29-1

CDR3aa: CASRPQGGQETQYF
CDR3nt: TGTGCCAGCAGACCACAGGGGGGACAAGAGACCCAGTACTTC
abundance: -
d_gene: TRBD1
j_gene: TRBJ2-5
v_gene: TRBV6-6

CDR3aa: CASTSGFGEKLFF
CDR3nt: TGTGCCAGTACAAGTGGTTTTGGTGAAAAACTGTTTTTT
abundance: -
d_gene: -
j_gene: TRBJ1-4
v_gene: TRBV19

CDR3aa: CASSLRQGETEAFF
CDR3nt: TGCGCCAGCAGCTTAAGACAGGGAGAGACTGAAGCTTTCTTT
abundance: -
d_gene: TRBD1
j_gene: TRBJ1-1
v_gene: TRBV5-1

CDR3aa: CASSPTGVRENSPLHF
CDR3nt: TGTGCCAGCAGCCCGACAGGGGTTCGGGAGAATTCACCCCTCCACTTT
abundance: once
d_gene: TRBD1
j_gene: TRBJ1-6
v_gene: TRBV5-4

CDR3aa: CASSSFRLAVAKNIQYF
CDR3nt: TGTGCCAGCAGTTCCTTCCGACTAGCGGTAGCCAAAAACATTCAGTACTTC
abundance: -
d_gene: TRBD2
j_gene: TRBJ2-4
v_gene: TRBV28

CDR3aa: CASSTDSNQPQHF
CDR3nt: TGTGCCAGCAGCACCGATAGCAATCAGCCCCAGCATTTT
abundance: -
d_gene: -
j_gene: TRBJ1-5
v_gene: TRBV9

CDR3aa: CASDTGLAWNEQFF
CDR3nt: TGTGCCAGTGATACCGGACTAGCGTGGAATGAGCAGTTCTTC
abundance: -
d_gene: TRBD2
j_gene: TRBJ2-1
v_gene: TRBV19

CDR3aa: CASSVRQIKRNTEAFF
CDR3nt: TGTGCCAGCAGTGTGAGACAGATAAAGAGGAACACTGAAGCTTTCTTT
abundance: -
d_gene: -
j_gene: TRBJ1-1
v_gene: TRBV25-1

CDR3aa: CASSLVPQTGLNTEAFF
CDR3nt: TGTGCCAGCAGCTTAGTTCCCCAGACAGGCCTGAACACTGAAGCTTTCTTT
abundance: -
d_gene: -
j_gene: TRBJ1-1
v_gene: TRBV7-9

CDR3aa: CASSQQGGEDTQYF
CDR3nt: TGTGCCAGCTCCCAACAGGGGGGGGAAGATACGCAGTATTTT
abundance: -
d_gene: -
j_gene: TRBJ2-3
v_gene: TRBV9

CDR3aa: CAISESGIQETQYF
CDR3nt: TGTGCCATCAGTGAATCGGGGATCCAAGAGACCCAGTACTTC
abundance: once
d_gene: -
j_gene: TRBJ2-5
v_gene: TRBV10-3

CDR3aa: CSAEPHEQYF
CDR3nt: TGCAGTGCTGAACCCCACGAGCAGTACTTC
abundance: -
d_gene: -
j_gene: TRBJ2-7
v_gene: TRBV20-1

CDR3aa: CASSLRQGIAYNEQFF
CDR3nt: TGTGCCAGCAGTTTGCGACAGGGGATCGCCTACAATGAGCAGTTCTTC
abundance: -
d_gene: TRBD1
j_gene: TRBJ2-1
v_gene: TRBV28

CDR3aa: CASSPSGRRDTDTQYF
CDR3nt: TGTGCCAGCTCACCGAGCGGGAGGCGGGACACAGATACGCAGTATTTT
abundance: -
d_gene: TRBD2
j_gene: TRBJ2-3
v_gene: TRBV18

CDR3aa: CATSRPPGTKNTGELFF
CDR3nt: TGTGCCACCAGCAGGCCCCCCGGGACTAAGAACACCGGGGAGCTGTTTTTT
abundance: once
d_gene: TRBD2
j_gene: TRBJ2-2
v_gene: TRBV15

CDR3aa: CASSSPWRLGDTDTQYF
CDR3nt: TGTGCCAGCAGTTCCCCCTGGAGGTTAGGAGACACAGATACGCAGTATTTT
abundance: -
d_gene: -
j_gene: TRBJ2-3
v_gene: TRBV28